This TCR beta chain appears in the sequencing data of a study of blood T cells in healthy people across ages (dated by TCRdb to between 2014 and 2016). A note on the overall study: In model experiments, template switching captured roughly one uniquely barcoded TCR beta cDNA molecule for every two T cells. Age-related changes in TCR beta repertoire diversity were measured in the study by deep sequencing normalized with unique cDNA molecular identifiers. Donors were grouped into four age groups: young (average 16 years), middle-aged (approximately 41), aged (about 59) and long-lived (approximately 75). Donors of different ages were randomly distributed across sequencing lanes to avoid experimental bias. Two additional independent replicas of 1 million unique cDNA reads from the same blood draw were analyzed for two donors (one aged 18 to 30 and one aged 80 or older). Results the study describes overall, beyond this receptor: The CMV infection status of donors was not known, potentially confounding age-related changes in expanded clonotypes. Because profiling used bulk unsorted PBMCs, naive and antigen-experienced compartments could not be compared conclusively. Compared with the aged group, the long-lived group had more naive CD4+ T cells, fewer expanded clones and increased TCR diversity, suggesting age selection. As age increased, observed TCR beta diversity per million T cells dropped in a roughly linear way, and a significant reduction was already evident by age about 40. Estimates of total diversity based on one million sequenced T cells were considered lower bounds and underestimates. Observed TCR beta diversity correlated strongly with the percentage of naive T cells measured by flow cytometry.

The library was obtained by 5' RACE. Reads for this sample came from an Illumina HiSeq 2500. A second PCR of about 6 to 11 cycles was run with a J-beta primer mix and a sample-barcoded 5' primer. A template-switch 5' adaptor carrying 12 random nucleotides introduced a unique molecular identifier onto each TCR beta cDNA molecule. Each sample yielded at least 3 million CDR3-containing paired-end reads. The Mint cDNA synthesis kit, primed by a TRBC-specific oligonucleotide, was used to synthesize first-strand cDNA from all RNA. After uracil-DNA glycosylase treatment, a first 18-cycle PCR used universal primers M1SS and BC2_uni_R on all cDNA. As for the original processing: Each sample was normalized by randomly selecting 1 million high-quality reads, each carrying a distinct molecular identifier. Instead of being binned into consensus sequences, reads with shared molecular identifiers were discarded. MiTCR, run with a Q25 quality threshold and the strictest error-elimination algorithm, handled CDR3 identification, clonotype clustering and error correction. A nonparametric unseen species model using Euler transformation provided a lower-bound estimate of total TCR beta diversity. TCRdb redid the processing of the public reads, applying fastp at Q25 and MiXCR, and retained in-frame beta chains. All rows with the same CDR3 protein become a single entry with the most common DNA and genes. The V and J calls were determined by TCRdb, not by the authors. For this sample there are 650,000 to 700,000 distinct CDR3 sequences; roughly 32% appear just once. The biggest ten clones account for less than 20% of the sample.

This clonotype was observed at least ten times. Its antigen remains undetermined. The sample holds no much larger clone one base away, and base qualities are not on file. The 35 to 40 donors, aged 6 to 90 years, were systemically healthy Caucasian individuals from Russia. Each donor gave approximately 10 milliliters of peripheral blood, collected into EDTA-treated Vacutainer tubes. PBMCs were isolated by Ficoll-Paque density-gradient centrifugation, with at least 7 million obtained per sample. Trizol reagent was used to extract total RNA from PBMCs, with at least 5 micrograms per sample. Naive CD45RAhigh/CD27high T cell percentages were measured by flow cytometry on a PBMC aliquot from every donor. V is clipped by 5 bases and J by 1 base, and the sequence between their germline boundaries is 12 bases long. Inclusive of the bounding cysteine and phenylalanine, the CDR3 is 15 residues long. Only the CDR3 region is kept as DNA, spanning 45 bases read in frame from base 1. According to the germline V gene, CDR1 reads SGHVS and CDR2 reads FQNEAQ.

This receptor chain uses TRBV7-8 and TRBJ2-1, with TRBD1 as a weak D call on 6 bases. The clonotype originates from a woman over 75 in good health. Donor details come from another sample of the same person, matched by shared clones. Sequenced input: blood. The bases read TGTGCCAGCAGCCTATCCGGGACATCCTACAATGAGCAGTTCTTC. This encodes CASSLSGTSYNEQFF.